Following are 17 T cell receptor beta chains from one sample sequenced in a study of chemoradiotherapy in HPV16-positive cancers (dated 2022 in TCRdb). Library creation used the immunoSEQ multiplex PCR assay. TCRdb carries this immuneACCESS record with in-frame sequences only. Its versions omit some clonotypes, under half of them owing to an unresolved V gene in the studies checked, with the rest unexplained. Present in this sample are some 10,000 clones, about four fifths of which were seen just once. Roughly 2.8% of the sample is taken by the ten largest. Material: blood, obtained from a patient who underwent chemoradiotherapy. The receptors originated from a human donor with HPV-associated anogenital cancer.

The V gene is TRBV7-8, the J gene TRBJ2-1; 8 bases map to TRBD2. CDR1 SGHVS and CDR2 FQNEAQ come from the germline V gene. The V and J ends lost 5 bases and 4 bases, in that order; junction bases with no gene match: 4. The CDR3 consists of 14 residues. The CDR3 loop reads CASSPSGGYNEQFF. CDR3 nucleotide sequence: TGTGCCAGCAGCCCGTCGGGAGGGTACAATGAGCAGTTCTTC.

The chain carries TRBV19 and TRBJ1-1, with a weak D call TRBD1 (6 bases). The CDR3 consists of 14 residues. CDR1 is LNHDA, CDR2 SQIVND, per germline (reference sequence). Trimming stripped 1 base from V and 13 bases from J, with 19 bases between. CDR3 coding DNA: TGTGCCAGTAGTATAGGGCTTATACAGGGCGCGGATTTCTTT. It codes for CASSIGLIQGADFF.

This chain connects TRBV19 to TRBJ1-4; D gene unclear. Germline CDR1 and CDR2: LNHDA and SQIVND (reference sequence). The V and J ends lost 1 base and 8 bases respectively, with 5 bases between them. The CDR3 is made up of 12 amino acids. The CDR3 is CASSIAVEKLFF. CDR3 nucleotide sequence: TGTGCCAGTAGTATAGCGGTGGAAAAACTGTTTTTT.

This sequence joins TRBV11-2 and TRBJ1-5; D might be TRBD1 (5 bases). Trimming removed 5 bases at V and 3 bases at J, with 8 bases between. The length of the CDR3 is 13 residues. Germline values: CDR1 SGHAT, CDR2 FQNNGV. The CDR3 loop is CASSPGANQPQHF. For the CDR3, the DNA is TGTGCCAGCAGCCCCGGGGCCAATCAGCCCCAGCATTTT.

The J gene is TRBJ1-2, the V gene TRBV18; D not resolved. This CDR3 contains 14 residues. Germline CDR1 reads KGHSH; CDR2 reads LQKENI. The V end lost 6 bases, the J end lost 3 bases, and 14 bases lay between the germline ends. The CDR3 DNA is TGTGCCAGCTCCAATGTTCTTCGGGACTATGGCTACACCTTC. Amino acid sequence: CASSNVLRDYGYTF.

The chain couples TRBV18 to TRBJ2-3, with D perhaps TRBD2 (6 bases). This CDR3 contains 15 residues. Germline lookup yields CDR1 KGHSH and CDR2 LQKENI. Trimming removed 3 bases from V and 6 bases from J, with 16 bases in between. This CDR3 is CASSPTLATRDTQYF. Here the CDR3 DNA reads TGTGCCAGCTCACCGACACTAGCTACACGCGATACGCAGTATTTT.

V usage is TRBV2 and J usage is TRBJ1-2; D possibly corresponds to TRBD1 (6 bases). Germline V CDR1 and CDR2: SNHLY, FYNNEI. Trimming cost V 3 bases and J 4 bases, with 9 bases left between them. The CDR3 totals 13 residues. CDR3 loop: CASSDGRGYGYTF. CDR3 DNA: TGTGCCAGCAGTGACGGCAGGGGCTATGGCTACACCTTC.

This clone is a singleton in its sample. The chain has TRBV7-9 and TRBJ2-3; TRBD2 aligns across 12 bases. This CDR3 contains 15 residues. Per germline, CDR1 SEHNR and CDR2 FQNEAQ (reference sequence). After removal of 5 bases from V and 6 bases from J, the junction contained 6 bases not matched to a gene. The CDR3 nucleotides are TGTGCCAGCAGCCCTAGCGGGGGGGCAGTGGATACGCAGTATTTT. Protein sequence: CASSPSGGAVDTQYF.

The chain carries TRBV7-9 and TRBJ2-4; D may be TRBD1 (5 bases). Per the germline V gene, CDR1 is SEHNR and CDR2 is FQNEAQ (reference sequence). This CDR3 region has 14 residues. V gave up 6 bases and J gave up 8 bases, with 17 bases separating them. This chain's CDR3 is CASSYSGDRDIQYF. CDR3 sequence (DNA): TGTGCCAGCAGTTACTCCGGCGACAGAGACATTCAGTACTTC.

The chain uses TRBV4-3 and TRBJ2-3, with 8 bases fitting TRBD2. The CDR3 is made up of 13 amino acids. From germline, CDR1 is LGHNA and CDR2 YSLEER. V lost 0 bases and J lost 10; bases outside the gene matches: 3. This CDR3 reads CASSQDGGGPQYF. CDR3 bases: TGCGCCAGCAGCCAAGATGGCGGGGGGCCGCAGTATTTT.

The chain couples TRBV6-5 to TRBJ2-3; perhaps TRBD2 as D (6 bases). The germline CDR1 and CDR2 sequences are MNHEY and SVGAGI. The CDR3 has 13 residues. V gave up 0 bases and J gave up 7 bases, with 8 bases separating them. The CDR3 region has the DNA TGTGCCAGCAGTTACTCGGAGGGACATACGCAGTATTTT. Its translation is CASSYSEGHTQYF.

The rearrangement joins TRBV27 to TRBJ2-7; no clear D gene. Trimming stripped 5 bases from V and 3 bases from J, with 17 bases between. CDR1 and CDR2 (germline): MNHEY, SMNVEV (reference sequence). CDR3 length: 15 residues. The CDR3 is CASSPLPSTFYEQYF. The CDR3 DNA follows: TGTGCCAGCAGTCCACTACCCTCGACCTTCTACGAGCAGTACTTC.

The V and J genes are TRBV19 and TRBJ2-5; 10 positions agree with TRBD2. V was clipped by 6 bases and J by 4 bases; unmatched bases: 17. Germline V gene lookup returns CDR1 LNHDA and CDR2 SQIVND (reference sequence). The length of the CDR3 is 18 residues. The CDR3 sequence: CASRQGGSGGRDLETQYF. The CDR3 DNA reads as TGTGCCAGTAGGCAGGGGGGTAGCGGGGGGCGTGATTTAGAGACCCAGTACTTC.

The CDR3 spells CASSQDLAGGPDTQYF. CDR3 DNA sequence: TGCGCCAGCAGCCAAGATCTAGCGGGGGGGCCAGATACGCAGTATTTT. The J gene is TRBJ2-3, the V gene TRBV4-3; 12 bases map to TRBD2. With V trimmed by 0 bases and J by 4 bases, 2 bases remained unmatched. Germline lookup yields CDR1 LGHNA and CDR2 YSLEER. The length of the CDR3 is 16 residues.

V usage is TRBV27 and J usage is TRBJ2-6, with D possibly matching TRBD1 (7 bases). Deletions cut 3 bases from V and 2 bases from J, with 14 bases between. This CDR3 region has 17 residues. Per the germline V gene, CDR1 is MNHEY and CDR2 is SMNVEV (reference sequence). Written as DNA, the CDR3 is TGTGCCAGCAGTTTCGGGGGACAGCCAACTGGGGCCAACGTCCTGACTTTC. Amino acid sequence: CASSFGGQPTGANVLTF. Together with reference TRBV27 and TRBJ2-6, the CDR3 gives the full variable domain: EAQVTQNPRYLITVTGKKLTVTCSQNMNHEYMSWYRQDPGLGLRQIYYSMNVEVTDKGDVPEGYKVSRKEKRNFPLILESPSPNQTSLYFCASSFGGQPTGANVLTFGAGSRLTVL.

The chain uses TRBV7-2 and TRBJ2-2; 9 bases agree with TRBD2. Per the germline V gene, CDR1 is SGHTA and CDR2 is FQGNSA. V was clipped by 6 bases and J by 4 bases; unmatched bases: 9. The CDR3 spans 16 residues. CDR3 residues: CASRPPGLAGTGELFF. The CDR3 DNA reads TGTGCCAGCAGACCCCCGGGACTAGCTGGCACCGGGGAGCTGTTTTTT.

The genes are TRBV19 and TRBJ2-2; D is possibly TRBD1 (5 bases). V was cut by 6 bases and J by 2 bases, with 16 bases left in between. Germline V lookup: CDR1 LNHDA, CDR2 SQIVND (reference sequence). This CDR3 spans 16 amino acids. CDR3 in DNA: TGTGCCAGTAGGCCCGCAGGGTCCCCAAACACCGGGGAGCTGTTTTTT. Residues: CASRPAGSPNTGELFF.